The clone carrying this T cell receptor beta chain appeared many times. What it binds is unknown. TCR beta CDR3 regions were amplified from RNA. Carried out on the TCR CDR3, a first-round RT-PCR used the HTBI primer set. One entry per CDR3 protein, called by TCRdb with MiXCR from the multiplex PCR reads. There are 600,000 to 800,000 distinct CDR3 sequences in the sample; roughly a third occur only once, and roughly 31% lies in the top ten. These data originate in a study of T cells in Graves' hyperthyroidism and ophthalmopathy. Study summary: Peripheral blood was taken when the disease was first diagnosed, before any treatment began. Broader study findings: Among clonotypes expanded in thyroid above 0.001, most were also found in blood. By a 13 V-J model, ophthalmopathy was set apart from stable hyperthyroidism.

Germline V gives CDR1 SGHTA, CDR2 FQGNSA. Trimming took 2 bases from V and 5 from J, leaving 9 bases between them. CDR3 length: 14 amino acids. Over 18 months, lack of ophthalmopathy progression marked Graves' hyperthyroidism as stable. J is TRBJ2-2 and V is TRBV7-2; possibly TRBD1 for D (5 bases). The source of this sequence is a woman in her thirties or forties with Graves' hyperthyroidism. The specimen was blood. The CDR3 spells CASSLRQGTGELFF. As DNA, the CDR3 is TGTGCCAGCAGCTTACGGCAGGGTACCGGGGAGCTGTTTTTT.